This T cell receptor (beta chain) originates from a study of PD-L1 blockade in urothelial cancer. Time point meaning: peripheral blood 6 weeks after treatment start. Method: immunoSEQ multiplex PCR; TCRdb's copy keeps in-frame clones and lacks some. The table has around 49,000 clones, roughly 82% seen once. Sequences were derived from PBMCs, sampled around atezolizumab (anti-PD-L1) treatment. The TCR originated in a man aged 60 to 69 with urothelial cancer.

CDR3 amino acids: CASSPQGANSPLHF. The CDR3 DNA reads TGTGCCAGCAGCCCACAGGGGGCGAATTCACCCCTCCACTTT. The V and J genes are TRBV6-4 and TRBJ1-6, with 9 nucleotides matching TRBD1. Germline assignment: CDR1 MRHNA and CDR2 SNTAGT. This CDR3 has 14 amino acids. Germline trimming cut 6 bases from V and 7 bases from J; bases unmatched to any gene: 4.